This T cell receptor beta chain was sequenced during a study of blood T cell repertoires in COVID-19. This table comes from immunoSEQ multiplex PCR, and its TCRdb copy is limited to in-frame clones, with some not included. The sample includes over 150,000 clones, around nine tenths of them seen just once. Germline CDR1 reads SGHVS; CDR2 reads FNYEAQ. V was cut by 1 base and J by 5 bases, with 15 bases left in between. The CDR3 runs 15 residues. This clonotype was sampled from a man aged 50-60 years with acute or convalescent COVID-19. The chain is built from TRBV7-6 and TRBJ2-7; D is unresolved. Sequencing input: peripheral blood. The CDR3 sequence: CASSLDGGASNEQYF. CDR3 nucleotide sequence: TGTGCCAGCAGCTTAGACGGCGGAGCCTCTAACGAGCAGTACTTC. Looking up the rest from reference TRBV7-6 and TRBJ2-7 gives the full variable domain: GAGVSQSPRYKVTKRGQDVALRCDPISGHVSLYWYRQALGQGPEFLTYFNYEAQQDKSGLPNDRFSAERPEGSISTLTIQRTEQRDSAMYRCASSLDGGASNEQYFGPGTRLTVT.